Given below is one T cell receptor gamma chain in context. Its antigen is not known. The data stem from a study of intestinal T cells in coeliac disease. The wider study: Controls in the TRG cohort averaged about 51 years, coeliac patients 16.0. Findings of the study overall: With TRG, 85% to 95% of biopsies (about 95% of the roughly 54) were classified correctly. Using TRD kmers, classification was 22 of 22 correct; leave-one-out accuracy reportedly around 90%.

TRG repertoires were amplified with LymphoTrack primers from approximately 200 ng of biopsy DNA. TCRdb re-called the multiplex PCR reads with CATT. Among under 550 gamma-chain clones listed, approximately 42% were seen once. For each case, the template was genomic DNA from ten approximately 5-µm formalin-fixed paraffin-embedded scrolls. The sequence was collected from a human donor with celiac disease. Material: a duodenal biopsy.

As DNA, the CDR3 is TGTGCCGACCTGGGAGGGTTGTTCAAGATATTT. Protein: CADLGGLFKIF. The V call is TRGV2, the J call TRGJP1. Germline CDR1 reads EGSNGY; CDR2 reads YDSYNSKV. The V segment lost 12 bases and the J segment 13 bases; nucleotides outside the gene matches: 14. The CDR3 is 11 amino acids.